These 20 T cell receptor beta chains share one sample of origin, sequenced in a study of T cell changes during pregnancy in multiple sclerosis. Sequencing used immunoSEQ multiplex PCR; TCRdb keeps in-frame clones, though not all of them. The table has 50,000 to 75,000 clones, 91% seen once. This material consisted of peripheral blood, taken in the third trimester of pregnancy. The receptor set was obtained from a female donor in good health, enrolled as a control in a pregnancy study.

The chain employs TRBV7-3 and TRBJ2-1, with 12 nucleotides matching TRBD2. The CDR3 runs to 14 residues. CDR1 and CDR2 (germline): SGHTA, FQGTGA. V lost 10 bases, J lost 8 bases, and 9 bases stayed unmatched. The CDR3 is CATQLAGGKDEQFF. DNA for the CDR3: TGTGCCACCCAACTAGCGGGGGGAAAGGATGAGCAGTTCTTC.

The chain joins TRBV19 to TRBJ2-3; the match to TRBD2 covers 8 bases. The CDR3 is made up of 13 amino acids. Trimming cost V 4 bases and J 4 bases; bases outside gene matches: 1. The germline V gene has CDR1 LNHDA and CDR2 SQIVND (reference sequence). For the CDR3, the DNA is TGTGCCAGTAGTACGGGACTAGCAGATACGCAGTATTTT. Protein sequence: CASSTGLADTQYF.

The chain combines TRBV5-4 with TRBJ1-2; 7 nucleotides line up with TRBD1. With V trimmed by 0 bases and J by 0 bases, 5 bases remained unmatched. The CDR3 totals 16 residues. CDR1 and CDR2 from the germline V gene are SGHNT and YYREEE (reference sequence). The CDR3 sequence: CASSLDRDRANYGYTF. CDR3 nucleotides: TGTGCCAGCAGCTTGGACCGGGACAGAGCTAACTATGGCTACACCTTC. The whole variable domain, remainder taken from reference TRBV5-4 and TRBJ1-2, is ETGVTQSPTHLIKTRGQQVTLRCSSQSGHNTVSWYQQALGQGPQFIFQYYREEENGRGNFPPRFSGLQFPNYSSELNVNALELDDSALYLCASSLDRDRANYGYTFGSGTRLTVV.

This chain links TRBV4-2 with TRBJ1-2; D is ambiguous. CDR3 length equals 15 residues. V lost 1 base to trimming and J lost 6 bases, with 15 bases between them. Looked up from germline, CDR1 is LGHNA and CDR2 is YNFKEQ. The CDR3 sequence: CASSQGEGVLDGYTF. CDR3 coding DNA: TGTGCCAGCAGCCAAGGCGAGGGAGTCTTGGATGGCTACACCTTC.

The V call is TRBV28, the J call TRBJ1-2; the D gene is possibly TRBD1 (6 bases). Germline CDR1 is MDHEN and CDR2 is SYDVKM. The CDR3 runs to 14 residues. The ends were cut back, 7 bases at V and 6 bases at J, with 18 bases in the middle. The CDR3 region has the DNA TGTGCCAGCAACCGTCGGGGGGCTAGTAATGGCTACACCTTC. Its translation is CASNRRGASNGYTF.

The chain combines TRBV29-1 with TRBJ1-1, with D possibly being TRBD1 (6 bases). The germline V gene encodes CDR1 SQVTM and CDR2 ANQGSEA. Trimming shortened V by 5 bases and J by 0 bases, and 10 bases separated the two germline ends. This CDR3 is built from 13 residues. DNA for the CDR3: TGCAGCGTTTCGGACAGATTGAACACTGAAGCTTTCTTT. Translated: CSVSDRLNTEAFF.

The CDR3 coding sequence is TGCAGCGTTGATCGGCCCGCGGGCAACAATGAGCAGTTCTTC. The encoded protein is CSVDRPAGNNEQFF. The rearrangement uses TRBV29-1 and TRBJ2-1, with a possible D match to TRBD2 (5 bases). Germline V gene sequence: CDR1 SQVTM, CDR2 ANQGSEA. This CDR3 region has 14 residues. Trimming left V 3 bases short and J 5 bases short, with 14 bases between.

The J gene is TRBJ2-4, the V gene TRBV10-3; D is uncertain. This CDR3 region has 16 residues. Trimming removed 0 bases at V and 0 bases at J, with 9 bases between. CDR1 is ENHRY, CDR2 SYGVKD, per germline. CDR3 loop: CAISESLALAKNIQYF. CDR3 coding DNA: TGTGCCATCAGTGAGTCGCTCGCACTAGCCAAAAACATTCAGTACTTC.

V and J are TRBV18 and TRBJ2-7, with D maybe TRBD2 (5 bases). The V gene lost 6 bases and the J gene lost 4 bases, with 19 bases spanning the gap. CDR1 and CDR2 from the germline V gene are KGHSH and LQKENI. The CDR3 is made up of 15 amino acids. As DNA, the CDR3 is TGTGCCAGCTCCCCAGAGACTATAAAGGGATACGAGCAGTACTTC. Translating it yields CASSPETIKGYEQYF. The full variable domain, rest sourced from reference TRBV18 and TRBJ2-7, is NAGVMQNPRHLVRRRGQEARLRCSPMKGHSHVYWYRQLPEEGLKFMVYLQKENIIDESGMPKERFSAEFPKEGPSILRIQQVVRGDSAAYFCASSPETIKGYEQYFGPGTRLTVT.

This rearrangement joins TRBV7-9 to TRBJ1-4; 11 nucleotides match TRBD1. The CDR3 covers 16 residues. Trimming cost V 6 bases and J 11 bases; bases outside gene matches: 14. CDR1 is SEHNR, CDR2 FQNEAQ, per germline (reference sequence). CDR3 residues: CASSLPPGTGGWKLFF. The CDR3 bases are TGTGCCAGCAGTCTTCCACCCGGGACAGGGGGATGGAAACTGTTTTTT. The entire variable domain, with the rest obtained from reference TRBV7-9 and TRBJ1-4, is as follows: DTGVSQNPRHKITKRGQNVTFRCDPISEHNRLYWYRQTLGQGPEFLTYFQNEAQLEKSRLLSDRFSAERPKGSFSTLEIQRTEQGDSAMYLCASSLPPGTGGWKLFFGSGTQLSVL.

This chain links TRBV14 with TRBJ1-2; the D is unclear. CDR3 length: 12 amino acids. Looked up from germline, CDR1 is SGHDN and CDR2 is FVKESK. V was trimmed by 2 bases and J by 7 bases, leaving 8 bases between them. This CDR3 reads CASSQSPVGYTF. CDR3 in DNA: TGTGCCAGCAGCCAATCGCCGGTTGGCTACACCTTC. Together with reference TRBV14 and TRBJ1-2, the CDR3 gives the full variable domain: EAGVTQFPSHSVIEKGQTVTLRCDPISGHDNLYWYRRVMGKEIKFLLHFVKESKQDESGMPNNRFLAERTGGTYSTLKVQPAELEDSGVYFCASSQSPVGYTFGSGTRLTVV.

This chain links TRBV13 with TRBJ1-1; D is uncertain. CDR1 is PRHDT and CDR2 is FYEKMQ in the germline V gene (reference sequence). This CDR3 is built from 13 residues. The V gene lost 5 bases and the J gene lost 4 bases, with 11 bases spanning the gap. The CDR3 nucleotides are TGTGCCAGCAGCCGCGGGGAGAGCACTGAAGCTTTCTTT. Its translation: CASSRGESTEAFF.

The chain is built from TRBV19 and TRBJ2-7; TRBD1 matches 12 bases. The CDR3 is 14 residues long. V was pared by 5 bases and J by 3 bases, with 2 bases of the junction left unmatched. Germline CDR1 LNHDA, CDR2 SQIVND (reference sequence). In DNA, the CDR3 is TGTGCCAGTAGTGGGACAGGGGGCTTCTACGAGCAGTACTTC. Translating it yields CASSGTGGFYEQYF.

The chain employs TRBV5-4 and TRBJ1-2, with a weak D call TRBD1 (5 bases). The CDR3 runs 14 residues. CDR1 is SGHNT and CDR2 is YYREEE in the germline V gene (reference sequence). Trimming shortened V by 0 bases and J by 3 bases, and 9 bases separated the two germline ends. CDR3 loop: CASSLGGADYGYTF. The CDR3, as DNA: TGTGCCAGCAGCTTGGGGGGCGCCGACTATGGCTACACCTTC.

The chain carries TRBV19 and TRBJ2-2; D is perhaps TRBD2 (6 bases). V shed 2 bases and J shed 7 bases, with 17 bases lying between them. This CDR3 spans 16 amino acids. Germline V lookup: CDR1 LNHDA, CDR2 SQIVND (reference sequence). The CDR3 reads CASSIHRGESVGELFF. The DNA of the CDR3 is TGTGCCAGTAGTATACATCGCGGGGAGAGTGTCGGGGAGCTGTTTTTT.

The chain combines TRBV29-1 with TRBJ2-5, with TRBD1 as a possible D gene (6 bases). This CDR3 spans 13 amino acids. V gave up 1 base and J gave up 5 bases, with 11 bases separating them. Germline V CDR1 and CDR2: SQVTM, ANQGSEA. This chain's CDR3 is CSVEGTRGETQYF. CDR3 DNA sequence: TGCAGCGTTGAAGGGACAAGGGGGGAGACCCAGTACTTC.

The rearrangement uses TRBV7-9 and TRBJ1-1; D unclear. Trimming cost V 5 bases and J 5 bases, with 15 bases left between them. Germline CDR1 and CDR2: SEHNR and FQNEAQ (reference sequence). The CDR3 consists of 14 residues. CDR3 sequence: CASSPLVYRTEAFF. Written as DNA, the CDR3 is TGTGCCAGCAGCCCCCTGGTGTATCGGACTGAAGCTTTCTTT.

The chain combines TRBV4-2 with TRBJ2-1, with a tentative D call TRBD2 (6 bases). This CDR3 comprises 16 residues. CDR1 is LGHNA, CDR2 YNFKEQ, per germline. V was clipped by 0 bases and J by 4 bases, with 13 bases between them. CDR3 nucleotides: TGTGCCAGCAGCCAAGATTCGCGCGGGGCGTACAATGAGCAGTTCTTC. Translating gives CASSQDSRGAYNEQFF.

The chain combines TRBV4-1 with TRBJ2-5; 10 bases line up with TRBD2. V shed 4 bases and J 5 bases; nucleotides not matched to a gene: 7. The CDR3 length is 15 residues. From germline, CDR1 is MGHRA and CDR2 YSYEKL. The CDR3 DNA follows: TGCGCCAGCAGCCGAGCGGGAGGGCCGGGTGAGACCCAGTACTTC. This gives the protein CASSRAGGPGETQYF.

V and J are TRBV6-1 and TRBJ1-2, with 10 positions matching TRBD1. CDR3 length: 15 residues. V was pared by 7 bases and J by 5 bases, with 10 bases of the junction left unmatched. The germline CDR1 and CDR2 sequences are MNHNS and SASEGT. The CDR3 reads CASTRQGALGYGYTF. CDR3 DNA: TGTGCCAGCACCCGACAGGGGGCTCTGGGGTATGGCTACACCTTC.